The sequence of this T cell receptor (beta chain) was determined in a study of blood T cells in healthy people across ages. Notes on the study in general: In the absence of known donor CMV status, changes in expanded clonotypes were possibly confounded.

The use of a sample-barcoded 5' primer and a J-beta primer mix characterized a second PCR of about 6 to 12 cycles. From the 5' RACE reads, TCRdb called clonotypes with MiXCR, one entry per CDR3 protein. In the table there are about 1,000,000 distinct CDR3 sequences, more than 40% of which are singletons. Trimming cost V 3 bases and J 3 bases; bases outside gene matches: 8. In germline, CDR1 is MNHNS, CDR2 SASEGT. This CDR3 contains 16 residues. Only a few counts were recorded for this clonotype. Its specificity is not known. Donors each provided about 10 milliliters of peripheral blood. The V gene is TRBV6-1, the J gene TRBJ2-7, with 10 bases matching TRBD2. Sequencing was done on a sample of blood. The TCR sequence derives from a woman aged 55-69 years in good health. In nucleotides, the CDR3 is TGTGCCAGCAGTGAGACTGCATGGACTAGCGGCTACGAGCAGTACTTC. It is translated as CASSETAWTSGYEQYF.